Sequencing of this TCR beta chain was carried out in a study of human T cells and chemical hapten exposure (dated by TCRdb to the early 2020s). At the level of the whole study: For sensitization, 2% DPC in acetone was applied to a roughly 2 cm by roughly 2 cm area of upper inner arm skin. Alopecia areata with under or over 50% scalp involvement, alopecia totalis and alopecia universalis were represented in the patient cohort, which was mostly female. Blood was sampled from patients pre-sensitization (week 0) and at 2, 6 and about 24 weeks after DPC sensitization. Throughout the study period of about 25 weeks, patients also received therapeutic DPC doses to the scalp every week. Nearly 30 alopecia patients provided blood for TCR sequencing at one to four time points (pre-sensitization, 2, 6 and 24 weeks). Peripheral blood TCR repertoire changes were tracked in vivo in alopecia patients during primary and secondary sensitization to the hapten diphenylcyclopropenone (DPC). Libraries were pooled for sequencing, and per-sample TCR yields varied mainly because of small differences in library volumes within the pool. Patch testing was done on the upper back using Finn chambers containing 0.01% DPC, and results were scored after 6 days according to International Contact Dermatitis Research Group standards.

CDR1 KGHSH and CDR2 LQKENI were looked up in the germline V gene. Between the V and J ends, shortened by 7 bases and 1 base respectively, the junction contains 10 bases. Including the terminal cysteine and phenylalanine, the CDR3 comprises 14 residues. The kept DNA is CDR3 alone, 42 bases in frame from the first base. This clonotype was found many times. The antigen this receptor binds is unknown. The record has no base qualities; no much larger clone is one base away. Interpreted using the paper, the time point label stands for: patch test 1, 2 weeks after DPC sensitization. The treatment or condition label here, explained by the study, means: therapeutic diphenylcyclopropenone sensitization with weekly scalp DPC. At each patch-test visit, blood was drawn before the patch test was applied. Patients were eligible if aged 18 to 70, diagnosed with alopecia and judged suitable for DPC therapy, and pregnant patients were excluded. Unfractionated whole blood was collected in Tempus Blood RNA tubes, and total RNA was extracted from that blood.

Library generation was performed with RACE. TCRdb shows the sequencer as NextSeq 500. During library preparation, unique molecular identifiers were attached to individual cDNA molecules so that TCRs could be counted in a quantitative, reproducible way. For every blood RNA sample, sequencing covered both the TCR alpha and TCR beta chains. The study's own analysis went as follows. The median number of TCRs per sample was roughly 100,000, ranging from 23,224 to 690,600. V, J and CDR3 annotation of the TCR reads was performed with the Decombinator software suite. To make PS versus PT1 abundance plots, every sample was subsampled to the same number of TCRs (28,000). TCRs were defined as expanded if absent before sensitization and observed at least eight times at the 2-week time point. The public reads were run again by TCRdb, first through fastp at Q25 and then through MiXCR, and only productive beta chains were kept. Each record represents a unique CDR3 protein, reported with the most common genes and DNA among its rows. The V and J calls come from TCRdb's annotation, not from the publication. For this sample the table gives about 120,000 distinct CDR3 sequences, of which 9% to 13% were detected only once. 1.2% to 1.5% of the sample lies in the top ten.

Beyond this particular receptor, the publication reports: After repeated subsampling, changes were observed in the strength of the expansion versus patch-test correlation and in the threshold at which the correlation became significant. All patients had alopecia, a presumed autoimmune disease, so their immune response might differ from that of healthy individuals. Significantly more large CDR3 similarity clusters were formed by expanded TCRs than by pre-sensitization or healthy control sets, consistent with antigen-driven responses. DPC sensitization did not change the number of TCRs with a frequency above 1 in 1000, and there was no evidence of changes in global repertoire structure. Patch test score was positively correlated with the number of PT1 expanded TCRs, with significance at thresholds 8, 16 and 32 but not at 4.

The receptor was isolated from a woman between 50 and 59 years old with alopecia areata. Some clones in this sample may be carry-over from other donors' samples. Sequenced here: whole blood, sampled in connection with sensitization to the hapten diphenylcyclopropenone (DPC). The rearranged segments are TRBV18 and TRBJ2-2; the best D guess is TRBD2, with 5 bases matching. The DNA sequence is TGTGCCAGCTTTCCTGGGAGGAACACCGGGGAGCTGTTTTTT. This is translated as CASFPGRNTGELFF.